This T cell receptor beta chain was captured by sequencing in a study of blood T cell repertoires in COVID-19. Sequenced by immunoSEQ multiplex PCR; TCRdb stores in-frame clones only, minus some. The data show around 280,000 clones, 85% to 90% seen once. Per germline, CDR1 SGHVS and CDR2 FQNEAQ. This CDR3 contains 14 residues. Trimming removed 3 bases at V and 4 bases at J, with 13 bases between. The sample comprised peripheral blood. The chain uses TRBV7-8 and TRBJ2-7; D might be TRBD2 (6 bases). This receptor was taken from a woman between 25 and 40 years old with COVID-19, enrolled during active disease. This chain's CDR3 is CASSFWGDVYEQYF. CDR3 sequence (DNA): TGTGCCAGCAGCTTCTGGGGGGACGTATACGAGCAGTACTTC.